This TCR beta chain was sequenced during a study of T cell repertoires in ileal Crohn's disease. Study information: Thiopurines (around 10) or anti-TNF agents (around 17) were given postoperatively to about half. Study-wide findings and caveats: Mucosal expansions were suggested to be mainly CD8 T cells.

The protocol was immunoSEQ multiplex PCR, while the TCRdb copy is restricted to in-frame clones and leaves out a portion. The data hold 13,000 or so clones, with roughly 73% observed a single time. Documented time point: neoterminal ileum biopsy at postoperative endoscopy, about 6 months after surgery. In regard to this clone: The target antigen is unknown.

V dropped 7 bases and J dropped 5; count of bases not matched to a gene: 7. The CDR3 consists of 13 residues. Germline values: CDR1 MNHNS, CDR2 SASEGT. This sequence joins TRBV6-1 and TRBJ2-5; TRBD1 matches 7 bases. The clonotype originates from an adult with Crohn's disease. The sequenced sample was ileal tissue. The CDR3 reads CASTWGQRETQYF. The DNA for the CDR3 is TGTGCCAGCACTTGGGGACAGCGGGAGACCCAGTACTTC.